This T cell receptor (beta chain) was sequenced in a study of shared clonotypes between healthy human individuals. Study findings and constraints: The sharing of approximately 5.1% of naive CD4 clonotypes was seen across several donors.

Measured with immunoSEQ multiplex PCR; TCRdb has only the in-frame clones, and not every one. The sample records 2 million to 2.5 million clones, over 85% being singletons. Concerning this clone: Its antigen is not identified.

Trimming at V came to 5 bases and at J to 9 bases, leaving 13 bases not matched to a gene. The germline V gene encodes CDR1 SGHRS and CDR2 YFSETQ. The CDR3 has 14 amino acids. A split of CD4+ cells into CD45RA+ naive and CD45RA-negative memory subsets was performed. The chain recombines TRBV5-1 with TRBJ2-5; 7 bases match TRBD1. The TCR was taken from a man aged 18 to 35 in good health. Some clones in this sample may be carry-over from other donors' samples. The sequenced material came from naive CD4+ T cells from PBMCs. The subset was: CD45RA+ positively selected. CDR3 sequence (DNA): TGCGCCAGCAGTTCTTCAGCCCGAACAGGGGCCCAGTACTTC. Protein product: CASSSSARTGAQYF.